This TCR beta chain was sequenced during a study of pediatric ulcerative colitis. Assay used: immunoSEQ multiplex PCR; TCRdb lists only in-frame clones, some missing. The sample comprises about 36,000 clones, around four fifths of which are singletons, and roughly 24% rests with the top ten. The CDR3 has 11 amino acids. V dropped 8 bases and J dropped 4 bases, with 8 bases sitting between them. Germline CDR1 reads LNHNV; CDR2 reads YYDKDF (reference sequence). Sequencing was performed on blood. The V gene is TRBV15, the J gene TRBJ1-1; no firm D call. This receptor was obtained from a girl aged 10-17 years with moderate ulcerative colitis. The DNA of the CDR3 is TGTGCCACCGGTCGAGGCACTGAAGCTTTCTTT. This gives the protein CATGRGTEAFF.